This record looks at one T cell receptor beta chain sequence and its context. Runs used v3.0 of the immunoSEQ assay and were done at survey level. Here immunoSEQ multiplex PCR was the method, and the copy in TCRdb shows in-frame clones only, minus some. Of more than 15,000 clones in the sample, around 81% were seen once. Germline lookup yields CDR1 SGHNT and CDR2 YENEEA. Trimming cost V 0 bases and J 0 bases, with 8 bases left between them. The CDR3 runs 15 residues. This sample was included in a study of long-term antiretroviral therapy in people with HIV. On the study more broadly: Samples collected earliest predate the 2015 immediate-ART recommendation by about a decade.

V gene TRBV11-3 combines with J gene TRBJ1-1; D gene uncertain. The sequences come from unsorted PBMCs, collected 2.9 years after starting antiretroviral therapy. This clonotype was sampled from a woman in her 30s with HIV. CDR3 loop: CASSLEGRMNTEAFF. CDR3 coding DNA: TGTGCCAGCAGCTTAGAAGGAAGGATGAACACTGAAGCTTTCTTT.